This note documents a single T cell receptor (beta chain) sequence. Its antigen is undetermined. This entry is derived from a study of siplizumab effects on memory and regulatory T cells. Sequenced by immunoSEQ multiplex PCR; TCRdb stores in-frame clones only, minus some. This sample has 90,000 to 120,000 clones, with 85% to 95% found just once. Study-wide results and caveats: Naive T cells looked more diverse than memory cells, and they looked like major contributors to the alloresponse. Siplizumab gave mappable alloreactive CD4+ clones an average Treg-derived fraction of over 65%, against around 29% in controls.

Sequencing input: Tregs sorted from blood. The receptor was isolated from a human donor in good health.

CDR3 region: CASSAGLAYEQYF. The CDR3, as DNA: TGTGCCAGCAGCGCGGGACTAGCCTACGAGCAGTACTTC. V and J are TRBV9 and TRBJ2-7, with 8 positions matching TRBD2. Germline V gene data show CDR1 as SGDLS and CDR2 as YYNGEE. The V and J ends lost 3 bases and 2 bases, in that order; junction bases with no gene match: 1. There are 13 residues in the CDR3.